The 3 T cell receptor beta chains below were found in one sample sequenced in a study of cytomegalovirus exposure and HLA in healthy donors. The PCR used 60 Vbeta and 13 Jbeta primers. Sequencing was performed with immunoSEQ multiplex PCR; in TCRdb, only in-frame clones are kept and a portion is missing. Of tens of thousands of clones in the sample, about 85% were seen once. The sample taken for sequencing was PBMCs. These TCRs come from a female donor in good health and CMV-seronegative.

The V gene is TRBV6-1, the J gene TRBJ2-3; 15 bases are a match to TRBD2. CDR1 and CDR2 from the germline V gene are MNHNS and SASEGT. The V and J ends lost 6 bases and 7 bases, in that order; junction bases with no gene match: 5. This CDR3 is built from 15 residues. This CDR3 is CASRGLAGGGNTQYF. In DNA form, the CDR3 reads TGTGCCAGCAGGGGACTAGCGGGGGGCGGAAATACGCAGTATTTT.

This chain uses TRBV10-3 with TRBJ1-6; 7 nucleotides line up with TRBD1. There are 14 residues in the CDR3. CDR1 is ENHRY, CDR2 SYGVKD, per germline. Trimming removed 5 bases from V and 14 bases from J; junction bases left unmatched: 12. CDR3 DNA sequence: TGTGCCATCAGTCAAGGACAGGAAGCTAGGACCCTCCACTTT. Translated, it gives CAISQGQEARTLHF.

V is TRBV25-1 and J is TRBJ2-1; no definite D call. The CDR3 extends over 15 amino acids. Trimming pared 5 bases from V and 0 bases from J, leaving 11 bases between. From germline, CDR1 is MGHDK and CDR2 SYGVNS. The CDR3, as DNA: TGTGCCAGCAGTAAGTCCCCGAGCTCCTACAATGAGCAGTTCTTC. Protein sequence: CASSKSPSSYNEQFF.